These 27 T cell receptor beta chains came from one sample sequenced in a study of CD8 T cells in ankylosing spondylitis. TCRdb reanalysed the 5' RACE reads using MiXCR and keeps one entry per CDR3 protein. The data hold 250,000 to 400,000 distinct CDR3 sequences, with roughly 10% observed a single time. Sequenced: blood, either unsorted or a sorted T cell fraction (not recorded which). These receptors all stem from a female donor with ankylosing spondylitis or in good health (not recorded which).

This clonotype was seen a few times. The chain links TRBV6-1 to TRBJ2-1; D might be TRBD2 (5 bases). Germline loops: CDR1 MNHNS, CDR2 SASEGT. The CDR3 has 14 amino acids. The V end lost 10 bases, the J end lost 8 bases, and 21 bases lay between the germline ends. CDR3 region: CATIRDPIVHEQFF. The CDR3 bases are TGTGCCACAATCCGGGATCCAATAGTCCATGAGCAGTTCTTC.

This clonotype was found many times. This chain joins TRBV4-1 and TRBJ2-5; D unresolved. Deletions cut 3 bases from V and 1 base from J, with 12 bases between. CDR3 length equals 15 residues. Germline V lookup: CDR1 MGHRA, CDR2 YSYEKL. CDR3 amino acids: CASSQFYTGQETQYF. CDR3 bases: TGCGCCAGCAGCCAGTTCTATACTGGCCAAGAGACCCAGTACTTC.

This clonotype was seen repeatedly, ten times or more. The chain has TRBV20-1 and TRBJ1-6; TRBD1 agrees at 9 bases. CDR1 is DFQATT and CDR2 is SNEGSKA in the germline V gene (reference sequence). The trim removed 3 bases at V and 8 bases at J, leaving 17 bases unmatched. The CDR3 covers 18 residues. CDR3 in DNA: TGCAGTGCTAGGGCACAGGGGGCCGCCTTAGCTAATGATTCACCCCTCCACTTT. This encodes CSARAQGAALANDSPLHF.

V gene TRBV30 combines with J gene TRBJ2-1; 11 bases line up with TRBD2. In germline, CDR1 is GTSNPN, CDR2 SVGIG (reference sequence). This CDR3 spans 14 amino acids. V lost 0 bases and J lost 10; bases outside the gene matches: 5. In DNA form, the CDR3 reads TGTGCCTGGAGTGTACAGGCTAGCGGGAGGGAGCAGTTCTTC. Its protein is CAWSVQASGREQFF.

In its sample, this clonotype was seen many times. The genes are TRBV7-2 and TRBJ1-4; possibly TRBD1 for D (5 bases). Trimming shortened V by 3 bases and J by 14 bases, and 19 bases separated the two germline ends. The CDR3 has 14 residues. CDR1 and CDR2 from the germline V gene are SGHTA and FQGNSA. CDR3 in amino acids: CASSFGHEMKALFF. CDR3 in DNA: TGTGCCAGCAGCTTCGGACACGAAATGAAAGCGCTGTTTTTT.

This clonotype was found many times. The chain links TRBV15 to TRBJ2-5; D uncertain. Germline CDR1 reads LNHNV; CDR2 reads YYDKDF (reference sequence). CDR3 size: 13 residues. V lost 8 bases and J lost 5, with 15 bases in between. CDR3 protein: CATETHTQETQYF. The CDR3 DNA follows: TGTGCCACCGAAACCCATACCCAGGAGACCCAGTACTTC.

The sample holds many counts of this clonotype. The chain is built from TRBV5-1 and TRBJ2-3; perhaps TRBD2 as D (7 bases). The CDR3 consists of 15 residues. Looked up from germline, CDR1 is SGHRS and CDR2 is YFSETQ. The V end lost 4 bases, the J end lost 0 bases, and 12 bases lay between the germline ends. Here the CDR3 DNA reads TGCGCCAGCAGCCCGGGGGGACACAGCACAGATACGCAGTATTTT. This translates into CASSPGGHSTDTQYF.

The rearrangement uses TRBV5-1 and TRBJ2-1; 10 positions agree with TRBD2. The V gene's germline CDR1 is SGHRS and CDR2 YFSETQ. CDR3 size: 16 residues. V shed 0 bases and J 7 bases; nucleotides not matched to a gene: 7. CDR3 nucleotides: TGCGCCAGCAGCTTGGATGGAGCGGGGGGGCCAAATGAGCAGTTCTTC. Encoded protein: CASSLDGAGGPNEQFF.

Ten or more counts support this clonotype. This sequence joins TRBV12-3 or TRBV12-4 and TRBJ2-2, with D perhaps matching TRBD1 (5 bases). There are 15 residues in the CDR3. V was shortened by 3 bases and J by 2 bases, with 10 bases between the two germline ends. CDR3 DNA: TGTGCCAGCAGTTTGACAGAAGTTAACACCGGGGAGCTGTTTTTT. Amino acid sequence: CASSLTEVNTGELFF.

This clonotype occurred many times. V is TRBV5-5 and J is TRBJ1-5; D unresolved. Looked up from germline, CDR1 is SGHKS and CDR2 is YYEKEE (reference sequence). V gave up 0 bases and J gave up 4 bases, with 5 bases separating them. The CDR3 sequence is 13 residues long. The CDR3 sequence: CASSLVDNQPQHF. The CDR3 nucleotides are TGTGCCAGCAGCTTGGTGGATAATCAGCCCCAGCATTTT. The full variable domain, with the rest looked up from reference TRBV5-5 and TRBJ1-5, is DAGVTQSPTHLIKTRGQQVTLRCSPISGHKSVSWYQQVLGQGPQFIFQYYEKEERGRGNFPDRFSARQFPNYSSELNVNALLLGDSALYLCASSLVDNQPQHFGDGTRLSIL.

This clonotype was detected ten times or more. The chain has TRBV5-1 and TRBJ2-5, with D hard to call. Deletions cut 0 bases from V and 5 bases from J, with 14 bases between. The V gene's germline CDR1 is SGHRS and CDR2 YFSETQ. The CDR3 is 15 residues long. The CDR3 coding sequence is TGCGCCAGCAGCTTGGACGGAACTCTGGAGGAGACCCAGTACTTC. Amino acid sequence: CASSLDGTLEETQYF. Combining the CDR3 with reference TRBV5-1 and TRBJ2-5 gives the whole variable domain KAGVTQTPRYLIKTRGQQVTLSCSPISGHRSVSWYQQTPGQGLQFLFEYFSETQRNKGNFPGRFSGRQFSNSRSEMNVSTLELGDSALYLCASSLDGTLEETQYFGPGTRLLVL.

This clonotype was seen many times. This rearrangement joins TRBV18 to TRBJ2-5, with D possibly being TRBD2 (6 bases). V was trimmed by 3 bases and J by 2 bases, leaving 7 bases between them. The CDR3 sequence is 13 residues long. Per the germline V gene, CDR1 is KGHSH and CDR2 is LQKENI. The CDR3 loop reads CASSPGGQETQYF. The CDR3 coding sequence is TGTGCCAGCTCACCGGGGGGACAAGAGACCCAGTACTTC.

This clonotype was seen ten or more times. The chain links TRBV12-3 or TRBV12-4 to TRBJ1-4, with 7 bases matching TRBD1. V gave up 1 base and J gave up 7 bases; unmatched junction bases: 6. The CDR3 totals 15 residues. The CDR3 protein is CASSLEGGRGEKLFF. In DNA form, the CDR3 reads TGTGCCAGCAGTTTAGAAGGGGGCCGGGGTGAAAAACTGTTTTTT.

This clonotype was observed a handful of times. J is TRBJ2-1 and V is TRBV5-6; D is uncertain. The V and J ends lost 6 bases and 9 bases respectively, with 28 bases between them. This CDR3 comprises 17 residues. Germline-derived CDR1 and CDR2 are SGHDT and YYEEEE. CDR3 sequence: CASTQKRVSLVSREQFF. DNA of the CDR3: TGTGCCAGCACCCAAAAACGGGTATCACTCGTCAGTCGTGAGCAGTTCTTC.

In this sample, this clonotype turned up many times. The chain employs TRBV3-1 and TRBJ1-5; D gene unclear. Germline CDR1 and CDR2: LGHDT and YNNKEL (reference sequence). V was shortened by 3 bases and J by 1 base, with 10 bases between the two germline ends. CDR3 length: 15 residues. The CDR3 coding sequence is TGTGCCAGCAGCCAGGGAAGGGTCAGCAATCAGCCCCAGCATTTT. It translates to CASSQGRVSNQPQHF.

This clonotype was detected ten times or more. The chain links TRBV11-2 to TRBJ1-3; D call uncertain. This CDR3 region has 14 residues. The germline V gene has CDR1 SGHAT and CDR2 FQNNGV. Trimming left V 1 base short and J 4 bases short, with 8 bases between. The CDR3 here is CASSLGSTGNTIYF. CDR3 sequence (DNA): TGTGCCAGCAGCTTAGGATCTACGGGAAACACCATATATTTT. The full variable domain, completed using reference TRBV11-2 and TRBJ1-3, is EAGVAQSPRYKIIEKRQSVAFWCNPISGHATLYWYQQILGQGPKLLIQFQNNGVVDDSQLPKDRFSAERLKGVDSTLKIQPAKLEDSAVYLCASSLGSTGNTIYFGEGSWLTVV.

A note on this clonotype: Just one base apart from a much larger clone, this may be a read error. The chain links TRBV20-1 to TRBJ1-2, with 10 bases identical to TRBD1. CDR3 length: 13 residues. Germline V CDR1 and CDR2: DFQATT, SNEGSKA (reference sequence). DNA of the CDR3: TGCAGTGCTAGGGACGGGACAGGGGATGGCGACACCTTC. Translated: CSARDGTGDGDTF.

As concerns this clonotype: A single base separates this from a much larger clone, so it may be a read error. The chain joins TRBV12-3 or TRBV12-4 to TRBJ1-1; a possible D gene is TRBD1 (5 bases). CDR3 length equals 18 residues. In DNA, the CDR3 is TGTACCAGCAGGAACCTTCCCTGGGTGGGGGAAAGGTACACTGAAGCTTTCTTT. This sequence encodes CTSRNLPWVGERYTEAFF.

In its sample, this clonotype was seen once. The chain links TRBV20-1 to TRBJ2-7, with 12 bases lining up with TRBD1. Germline CDR1 and CDR2: DFQATT and SNEGSKA (reference sequence). J gave up 5 bases and V 6 bases, and 8 bases lay outside the gene matches. This CDR3 has 14 amino acids. The CDR3 region is CSALPGQGADEQYF. DNA for the CDR3: TGCAGTGCCCTACCGGGACAGGGGGCGGACGAGCAGTACTTC.

The chain employs TRBV5-1 and TRBJ2-2; unclear D gene. Germline values: CDR1 SGHRS, CDR2 YFSETQ. There are 13 residues in the CDR3. V shed 1 base and J shed 6 bases, with 7 bases lying between them. CDR3 nucleotide sequence: TGCGCCAGCAGCTTGCTAAGTCCCGGGGAGCTGTTTTTT. This sequence encodes CASSLLSPGELFF.

This clonotype was recorded at least ten times. V usage is TRBV10-3 and J usage is TRBJ2-6; 7 positions match TRBD1. Germline lookup yields CDR1 ENHRY and CDR2 SYGVKD. V trimming: 0 bases; J trimming: 1 base; junction bases outside the gene matches: 6. CDR3 size: 18 residues. The CDR3 sequence is CAISESKGASSGANVLTF. Written as DNA, the CDR3 is TGTGCCATCAGTGAGTCGAAGGGGGCTTCTTCTGGGGCCAACGTCCTGACTTTC.

The CDR3 DNA sequence: TGTGCCAGCAGTTACGGACAGGGGCTAAGTACAGATACGCAGTATTTT. It codes for CASSYGQGLSTDTQYF. The chain carries TRBV6-5 and TRBJ2-3, with 9 bases aligning to TRBD1. The CDR3 spans 16 residues. The trim removed 2 bases at V and 3 bases at J, leaving 6 bases unmatched. The V gene's germline CDR1 is MNHEY and CDR2 SVGAGI.

This clonotype has a count of ten or more. J is TRBJ2-1 and V is TRBV12-3 or TRBV12-4; no clear D gene. V lost 3 bases and J lost 3, with 12 bases in between. There are 15 residues in the CDR3. The CDR3 DNA follows: TGTGCCAGCAGTTTCGGAACTACGTACTACAATGAGCAGTTCTTC. This translates into CASSFGTTYYNEQFF.

The table lists this clonotype with many counts. V gene TRBV20-1 combines with J gene TRBJ1-2; no reliable D call. The CDR3 length is 15 residues. Germline V lookup: CDR1 DFQATT, CDR2 SNEGSKA (reference sequence). The V end lost 2 bases, the J end lost 7 bases, and 20 bases lay between the germline ends. The chain's CDR3 is CSARPVDGPTAGYTF. CDR3 in DNA: TGCAGTGCTAGACCGGTGGACGGACCAACGGCTGGCTACACCTTC.

This clonotype was seen more than once but under ten times. The gene calls are TRBV20-1 and TRBJ1-5, with TRBD1 matching 9 bases. The CDR3 runs 16 residues. Looked up from germline, CDR1 is DFQATT and CDR2 is SNEGSKA (reference sequence). V shed 5 bases and J 1 base; nucleotides not matched to a gene: 9. In DNA, the CDR3 is TGCAGTGCTGACACAGGGGGCGCAGAGAGCAATCAGCCCCAGCATTTT. Protein product: CSADTGGAESNQPQHF.

This clonotype was recorded at least ten times. The chain links TRBV15 to TRBJ1-1, with TRBD1 as a possible D gene (6 bases). Germline loops: CDR1 LNHNV, CDR2 YYDKDF (reference sequence). V lost 4 bases and J lost 1, with 10 bases in between. This CDR3 comprises 14 residues. The CDR3 sequence: CATSTRTENTEAFF. CDR3 in DNA: TGTGCCACCAGCACACGGACAGAGAACACTGAAGCTTTCTTT.

This clonotype was recorded many times. The V call is TRBV20-1, the J call TRBJ2-1; maybe TRBD1 (5 bases). Germline V gene sequence: CDR1 DFQATT, CDR2 SNEGSKA (reference sequence). Between the trimmed V and J ends, which lost 3 bases and 3 bases, there was a span of 12 bases. The CDR3 runs to 14 residues. In nucleotides, the CDR3 is TGCAGTGCTAGCCGTGGGGCCCTCTACAATGAGCAGTTCTTC. This encodes CSASRGALYNEQFF.